This T cell receptor beta chain was captured in a study of OX40 agonist ivuxolimab in advanced cancers. Background on the study: Hepatocellular carcinoma, melanoma, renal cell or head and neck cancer affected the dose-escalation patients. There were three patients with partial responses, one having hepatocellular carcinoma and two cutaneous melanoma. Participants averaged approximately 61 years of age (range about 23 to 79) and were roughly 80% male. Prior anti-PD-1, anti-PD-L1 or anti-CTLA-4 therapy did not bar entry, and roughly 40% had some.

Some clones are missing from TCRdb's copy, which holds only in-frame ones; the method was immunoSEQ multiplex PCR. Of 45,000 to 70,000 clones in the sample, around 89% are singletons; the top ten hold roughly 1.5%. The V end was cut by 3 bases, the J end by 2 bases, with 11 bases between. The germline V gene has CDR1 SGHNT and CDR2 YENEEA. CDR3 length: 15 residues. The sequences come from CD4+ or CD8+ T cells sorted from blood, collected in a trial of the OX40 agonist ivuxolimab. This TCR was sampled from an adult with an advanced solid tumor such as melanoma, head and neck, liver or kidney cancer. The J gene is TRBJ2-1, the V gene TRBV11-3, with D possibly TRBD2 on 7 matching bases. The CDR3 spells CASSLGGPTYNEQFF. DNA for the CDR3: TGTGCCAGCAGCTTGGGGGGGCCCACCTACAATGAGCAGTTCTTC.